Detailed here is one TCR beta chain. V was cut by 1 base and J by 0 bases, with 3 bases left in between. This CDR3 spans 13 amino acids. Per germline, CDR1 SGHNT and CDR2 YENEEA. Sequencing was performed with immunoSEQ multiplex PCR; in TCRdb, only in-frame clones are kept and a portion is missing. Among under 100,000 clones listed, about 90% were seen once. The entry originates in a study of OX40 agonist ivuxolimab in advanced cancers. About the research overall: An agonistic human IgG2 monoclonal antibody against OX40 (CD134) was given.

The material was CD4+ or CD8+ T cells sorted from blood, obtained in a trial of the OX40 agonist ivuxolimab. The receptor was derived from an adult with an advanced solid tumor such as melanoma, head and neck, liver or kidney cancer. This chain connects TRBV11-3 to TRBJ1-1; the D is unclear. CDR3 DNA sequence: TGTGCCAGCAGCTTAGGGGTGAACACTGAAGCTTTCTTT. Protein: CASSLGVNTEAFF.